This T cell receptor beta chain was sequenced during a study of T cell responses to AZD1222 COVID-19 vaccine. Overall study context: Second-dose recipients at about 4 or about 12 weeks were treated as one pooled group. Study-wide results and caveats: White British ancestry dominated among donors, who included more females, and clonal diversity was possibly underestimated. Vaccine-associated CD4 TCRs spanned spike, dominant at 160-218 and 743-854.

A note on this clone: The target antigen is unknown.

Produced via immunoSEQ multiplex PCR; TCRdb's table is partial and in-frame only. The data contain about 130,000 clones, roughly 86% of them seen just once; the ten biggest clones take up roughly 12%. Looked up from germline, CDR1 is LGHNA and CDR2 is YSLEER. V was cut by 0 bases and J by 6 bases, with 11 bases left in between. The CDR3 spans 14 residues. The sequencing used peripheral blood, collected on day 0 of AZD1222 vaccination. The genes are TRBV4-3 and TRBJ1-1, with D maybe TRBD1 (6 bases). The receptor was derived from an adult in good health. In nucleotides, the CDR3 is TGCGCCAGCAGCCAAGATCTGGGGGGGCCTGAAGCTTTCTTT. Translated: CASSQDLGGPEAFF.